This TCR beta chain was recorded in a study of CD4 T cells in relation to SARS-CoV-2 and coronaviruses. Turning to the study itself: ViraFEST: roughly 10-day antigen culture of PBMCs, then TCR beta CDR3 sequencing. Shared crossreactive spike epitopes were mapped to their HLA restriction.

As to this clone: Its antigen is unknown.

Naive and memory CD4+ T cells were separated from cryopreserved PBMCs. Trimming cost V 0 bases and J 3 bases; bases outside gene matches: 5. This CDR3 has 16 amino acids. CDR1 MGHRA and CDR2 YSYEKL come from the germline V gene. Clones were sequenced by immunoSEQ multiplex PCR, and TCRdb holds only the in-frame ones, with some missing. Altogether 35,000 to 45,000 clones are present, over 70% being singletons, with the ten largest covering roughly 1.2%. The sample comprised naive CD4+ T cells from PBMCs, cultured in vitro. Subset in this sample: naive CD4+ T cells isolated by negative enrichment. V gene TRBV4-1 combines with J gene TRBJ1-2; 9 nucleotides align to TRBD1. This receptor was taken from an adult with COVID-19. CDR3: CASSQDLRTGDYGYTF. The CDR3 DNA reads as TGCGCCAGCAGCCAAGATTTGAGGACAGGGGACTATGGCTACACCTTC.